What follows are 8 T cell receptor beta chains derived from one specimen sequenced in a study of blood T cell repertoires in COVID-19. Sequencing used immunoSEQ multiplex PCR; TCRdb keeps in-frame clones, though not all of them. This table has over 150,000 clones, over 60% appearing once. Sequencing input: peripheral blood. These receptors were obtained from an elderly man with acute or convalescent COVID-19.

The chain uses TRBV27 and TRBJ1-1; 12 positions agree with TRBD1. The CDR3 has 17 amino acids. V shed 5 bases and J 8 bases; nucleotides not matched to a gene: 15. The V gene's germline CDR1 is MNHEY and CDR2 SMNVEV (reference sequence). The chain's CDR3 is CASSISPGQGARDEAFF. As DNA, the CDR3 is TGTGCCAGCAGTATCTCTCCGGGACAGGGGGCTCGTGACGAAGCTTTCTTT.

J is TRBJ2-2 and V is TRBV7-9; the D gene is possibly TRBD1 (6 bases). CDR1 SEHNR and CDR2 FQNEAQ come from the germline V gene (reference sequence). V was trimmed by 7 bases and J by 1 base, leaving 16 bases between them. This CDR3 is built from 16 residues. CDR3 residues: CASTKARGMNTGELFF. The DNA for the CDR3 is TGTGCCAGCACGAAAGCGAGGGGGATGAACACCGGGGAGCTGTTTTTT.

The chain links TRBV19 to TRBJ2-1, with a possible D match to TRBD1 (6 bases). There are 17 residues in the CDR3. V gave up 5 bases and J gave up 0 bases, with 17 bases separating them. In germline, CDR1 is LNHDA, CDR2 SQIVND (reference sequence). In DNA form, the CDR3 reads TGTGCCAGTAGTTCGCGGACAGCACAGAGCTCCTACAATGAGCAGTTCTTC. Amino acids: CASSSRTAQSSYNEQFF.

This clone was counted once. The V call is TRBV7-8, the J call TRBJ2-5, with TRBD2 matching 12 bases. The CDR3 has 14 residues. The ends lost 7 bases at V and 2 bases at J; junction bases unmatched: 2. The V gene's germline CDR1 is SGHVS and CDR2 FQNEAQ. The CDR3 region has the DNA TGTGCCAGCACTAGCGGGGGGGCACAAGAGACCCAGTACTTC. This encodes CASTSGGAQETQYF.

CDR3 loop: CSAPGRGGPLMNTEAFF. The CDR3 DNA sequence: TGCAGCGCCCCGGGGCGGGGGGGCCCGCTGATGAACACTGAAGCTTTCTTT. This chain joins TRBV29-1 and TRBJ1-1; TRBD1 might be the D (6 bases). CDR1 and CDR2 (germline): SQVTM, ANQGSEA. The CDR3 consists of 17 residues. Trimming shortened V by 7 bases and J by 0 bases, and 24 bases separated the two germline ends.

This clone was recorded once. The chain combines TRBV5-4 with TRBJ2-1; 9 bases are shared with TRBD2. Germline trimming cut 4 bases from V and 6 bases from J; bases unmatched to any gene: 8. CDR3 length: 15 amino acids. Germline loops: CDR1 SGHNT, CDR2 YYREEE (reference sequence). This CDR3 is CASSRSGGTLNEQFF. The CDR3 DNA reads as TGTGCCAGCAGCCGGAGCGGGGGGACACTCAATGAGCAGTTCTTC.

This clone came up a few times. CDR3 loop: CASSQVGTGGSGANVLTF. CDR3 DNA sequence: TGTGCCAGCAGCCAAGTTGGGACAGGGGGCTCTGGGGCCAACGTCCTGACTTTC. This rearrangement joins TRBV3-1 (or the pseudogene TRBV3-2) to TRBJ2-6; 11 nucleotides align to TRBD1. The V segment lost 1 base and the J segment 0 bases; nucleotides outside the gene matches: 2. Germline-derived CDR1 and CDR2 are LGHDT and YNNKEL (reference sequence). The CDR3 loop spans 18 amino acids.

V usage is TRBV6-5 and J usage is TRBJ1-1; D is ambiguous. Trimming took off 10 bases at V and 7 bases at J, with 13 bases between the two ends. The CDR3 sequence is 11 residues long. Germline V CDR1 and CDR2: MNHEY, SVGAGI. This CDR3 reads CAIRFAYEAFF. CDR3 nucleotides: TGTGCCATCAGATTCGCCTATGAAGCTTTCTTT.